This TCR beta chain stems from a study of blood T cell repertoires in COVID-19. Original processing methods: It was from reference gene primer amplification that nucleated cell counts were estimated. Assay: immunoSEQ multiplex PCR; the TCRdb copy retains only in-frame clones and omits some. V and J calls and clone size come straight from that table; D and trimming were deduced from the DNA. The sample has just over 250,000 clones; about 88% are singletons. V lost 2 bases, J lost 7 bases, and 2 bases stayed unmatched. CDR3 length: 14 amino acids. From germline, CDR1 is LGHNT and CDR2 FRNRAP. V and J are TRBV12-5 and TRBJ1-2; 12 nucleotides agree with TRBD1. The receptor was isolated from a man aged 60 to 69 who had recovered from COVID-19. Input material: peripheral blood. The CDR3: CASGLRDRGLGYTF. DNA for the CDR3: TGTGCTAGTGGTTTGAGGGACAGGGGGCTTGGCTACACCTTC. The variable domain in full, with the rest retrieved from reference TRBV12-5 and TRBJ1-2, is DARVTQTPRHKVTEMGQEVTMRCQPILGHNTVFWYRQTMMQGLELLAYFRNRAPLDDSGMPKDRFSAEMPDATLATLKIQPSEPRDSAVYFCASGLRDRGLGYTFGSGTRLTVV.